This T cell receptor (beta chain) is from a study of CD8 T cells in ankylosing spondylitis. TCRdb itself ran the 5' RACE reads through MiXCR, one entry per CDR3 protein. The sample shows about 510,000 distinct CDR3 sequences, about 5.7% of them seen only once. As for this clonotype: Its specificity is unknown.

Overall study results and limits: Blood of patients with ankylosing spondylitis appeared to be characterized by a TCR beta motif of eight highly homologous variants.

The receptor comes from a male donor with ankylosing spondylitis. Sequences were obtained from blood, either unsorted or a sorted T cell fraction (not recorded which).

This CDR3 reads CASSIPVGRGNQPQHF. The CDR3, as DNA: TGTGCCAGTAGTATCCCGGTGGGCAGAGGCAATCAGCCCCAGCATTTT. The chain joins TRBV19 to TRBJ1-5; D is uncertain. Trimming left V 3 bases short and J 2 bases short, with 14 bases between. Per germline, CDR1 LNHDA and CDR2 SQIVND (reference sequence). The CDR3 totals 16 residues.